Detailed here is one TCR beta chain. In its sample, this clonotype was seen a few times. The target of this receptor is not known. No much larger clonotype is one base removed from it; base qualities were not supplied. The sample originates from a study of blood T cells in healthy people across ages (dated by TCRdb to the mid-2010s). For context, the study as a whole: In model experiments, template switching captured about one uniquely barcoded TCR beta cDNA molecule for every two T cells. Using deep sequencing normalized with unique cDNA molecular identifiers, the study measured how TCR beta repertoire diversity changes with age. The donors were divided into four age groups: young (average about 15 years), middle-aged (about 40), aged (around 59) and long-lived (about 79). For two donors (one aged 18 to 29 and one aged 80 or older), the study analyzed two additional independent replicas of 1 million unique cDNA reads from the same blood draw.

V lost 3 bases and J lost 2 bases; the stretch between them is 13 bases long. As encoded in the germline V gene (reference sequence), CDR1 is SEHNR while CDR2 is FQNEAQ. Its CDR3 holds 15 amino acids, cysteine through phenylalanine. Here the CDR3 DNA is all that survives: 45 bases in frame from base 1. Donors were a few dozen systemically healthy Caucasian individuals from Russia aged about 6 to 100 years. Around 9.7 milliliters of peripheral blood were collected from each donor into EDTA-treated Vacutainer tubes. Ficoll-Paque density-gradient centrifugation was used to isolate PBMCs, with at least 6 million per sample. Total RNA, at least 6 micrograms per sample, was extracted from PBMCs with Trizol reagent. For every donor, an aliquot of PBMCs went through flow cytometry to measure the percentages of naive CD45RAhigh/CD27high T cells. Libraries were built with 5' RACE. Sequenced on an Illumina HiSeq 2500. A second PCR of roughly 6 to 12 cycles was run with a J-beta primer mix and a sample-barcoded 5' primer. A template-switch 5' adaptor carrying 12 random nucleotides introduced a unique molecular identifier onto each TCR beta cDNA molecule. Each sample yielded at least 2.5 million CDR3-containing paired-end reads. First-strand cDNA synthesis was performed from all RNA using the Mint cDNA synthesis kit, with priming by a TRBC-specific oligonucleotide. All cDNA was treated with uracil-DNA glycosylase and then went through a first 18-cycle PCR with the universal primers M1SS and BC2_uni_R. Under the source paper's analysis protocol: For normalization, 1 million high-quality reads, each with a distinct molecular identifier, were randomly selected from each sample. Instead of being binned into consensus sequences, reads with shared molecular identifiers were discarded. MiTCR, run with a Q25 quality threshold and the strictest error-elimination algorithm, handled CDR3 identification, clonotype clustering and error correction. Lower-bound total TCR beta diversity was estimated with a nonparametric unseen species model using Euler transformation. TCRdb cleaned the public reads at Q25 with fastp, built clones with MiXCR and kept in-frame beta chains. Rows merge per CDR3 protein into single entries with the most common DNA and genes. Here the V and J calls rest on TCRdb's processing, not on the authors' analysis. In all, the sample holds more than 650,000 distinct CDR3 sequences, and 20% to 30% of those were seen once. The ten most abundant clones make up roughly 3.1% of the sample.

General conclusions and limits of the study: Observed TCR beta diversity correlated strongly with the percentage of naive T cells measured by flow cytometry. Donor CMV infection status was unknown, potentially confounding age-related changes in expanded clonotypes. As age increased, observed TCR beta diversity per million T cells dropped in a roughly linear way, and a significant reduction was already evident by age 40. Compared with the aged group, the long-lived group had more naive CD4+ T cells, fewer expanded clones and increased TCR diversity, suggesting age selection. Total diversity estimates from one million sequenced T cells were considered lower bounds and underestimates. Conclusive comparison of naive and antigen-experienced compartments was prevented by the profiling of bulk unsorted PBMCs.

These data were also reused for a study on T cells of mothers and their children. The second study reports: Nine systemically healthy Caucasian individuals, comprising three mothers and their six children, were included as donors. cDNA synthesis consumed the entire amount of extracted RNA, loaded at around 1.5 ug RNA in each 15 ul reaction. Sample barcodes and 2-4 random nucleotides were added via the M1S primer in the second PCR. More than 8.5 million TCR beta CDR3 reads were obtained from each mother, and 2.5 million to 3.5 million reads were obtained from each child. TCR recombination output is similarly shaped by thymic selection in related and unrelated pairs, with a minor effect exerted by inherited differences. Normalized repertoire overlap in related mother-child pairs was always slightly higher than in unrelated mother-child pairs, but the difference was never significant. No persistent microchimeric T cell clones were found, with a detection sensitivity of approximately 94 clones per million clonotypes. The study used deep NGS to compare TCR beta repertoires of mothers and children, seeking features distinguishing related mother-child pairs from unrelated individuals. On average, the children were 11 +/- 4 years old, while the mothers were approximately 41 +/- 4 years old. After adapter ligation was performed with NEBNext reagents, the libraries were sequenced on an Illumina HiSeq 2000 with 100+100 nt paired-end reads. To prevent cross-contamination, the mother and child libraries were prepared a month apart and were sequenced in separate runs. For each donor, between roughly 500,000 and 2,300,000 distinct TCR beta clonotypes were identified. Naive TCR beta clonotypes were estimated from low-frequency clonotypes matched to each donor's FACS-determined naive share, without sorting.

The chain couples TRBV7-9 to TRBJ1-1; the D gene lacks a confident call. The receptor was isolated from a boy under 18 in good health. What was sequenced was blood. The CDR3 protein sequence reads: CASSLLDRRNTEAFF. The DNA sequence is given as TGTGCCAGCAGCTTGCTGGACCGTCGAAACACTGAAGCTTTCTTT.